This T cell receptor beta chain was sequenced during a study of early T cells in non-severe SARS-CoV-2 infection. Study background: RNA in bulk from unsorted whole blood was sequenced, and chains were unpaired. Overall study findings and caveats: Anti-spike CD8 responses were favored by VDJdb matching, which missed private and CD4 specificities.

Germline V lookup: CDR1 SEHNR, CDR2 FQNEAQ (reference sequence). Trimming cost V 5 bases and J 6 bases, with 10 bases left between them. The CDR3 loop spans 13 amino acids. Each cDNA molecule carried a unique molecular identifier. MiXCR, run by TCRdb on the 5' RACE reads, gives a single entry per CDR3 protein. The data hold roughly 9,200 distinct CDR3 sequences, with 4.5% to 5.5% observed a single time. By share, this clonotype counts as medium-sized. What it recognizes is unknown. The specimen sequenced was whole blood. V usage is TRBV7-9 and J usage is TRBJ2-2; TRBD2 is a possible D gene (5 bases). The clonotype originates from an adult who was a healthcare worker with PCR-confirmed SARS-CoV-2 infection or an uninfected control (not recorded which). The CDR3 is CASSGSWSGELFF. CDR3 in DNA: TGTGCCAGCAGCGGGAGTTGGTCCGGGGAGCTGTTTTTT.